This is a list of T cell receptor beta chains from one sample in a study of CD8+ T cells in alopecia areata. Generated by immunoSEQ multiplex PCR, the TCRdb table keeps only in-frame clones and is missing some. The data show 9,500 to 15,000 clones, with just over 55% seen just once and 10% to 15% held by the top ten. The sequenced material came from skin. The receptors shown here come from a human donor with alopecia areata. Both conserved end residues are part of each CDR3. D genes are given only for firm matches. Rows may omit the clone size; those that give it use once, few, many or a size class.

V gene: TRBV7-2; D gene: NA; J gene: TRBJ2-5; clone size: few; CDR3 protein: CASSPSQETQYF; CDR3 DNA: TGTGCCAGCAGCCCCAGCCAAGAGACCCAGTACTTC
V gene: TRBV6-1; D gene: TRBD2; J gene: TRBJ2-7; clone size: few; CDR3 protein: CASSNRLAGIYEQYF; CDR3 DNA: TGTGCCAGCAGCAACAGACTAGCGGGCATCTACGAGCAGTACTTC
V gene: TRBV2; D gene: NA; J gene: TRBJ2-1; clone size: few; CDR3 protein: CASRRDTGNEQFF; CDR3 DNA: TGTGCCAGCAGGCGGGACACCGGCAATGAGCAGTTCTTC
V gene: TRBV6-5; D gene: NA; J gene: TRBJ1-1; clone size: NA; CDR3 protein: CASSYYFGSNTEAFF; CDR3 DNA: TGTGCCAGCAGTTATTATTTCGGGTCCAACACTGAAGCTTTCTTT
V gene: TRBV7-2; D gene: NA; J gene: TRBJ2-2; clone size: NA; CDR3 protein: CASSVRGGDGELFF; CDR3 DNA: TGTGCCAGCAGCGTCAGGGGGGGCGACGGGGAGCTGTTTTTT
V gene: TRBV7-2; D gene: TRBD1; J gene: TRBJ1-4; clone size: NA; CDR3 protein: CASSLQGAINEKLFF; CDR3 DNA: TGTGCCAGCAGCCTTCAGGGGGCAATCAATGAAAAACTGTTTTTT
V gene: TRBV7-9; D gene: NA; J gene: TRBJ2-5; clone size: few; CDR3 protein: CASSLAGSGETQYF; CDR3 DNA: TGTGCCAGCAGCTTGGCGGGGAGTGGAGAGACCCAGTACTTC
V gene: TRBV6-6; D gene: NA; J gene: TRBJ2-1; clone size: NA; CDR3 protein: CASSYSQPPYNEQFF; CDR3 DNA: TGTGCCAGCAGTTACTCCCAGCCTCCTTACAATGAGCAGTTCTTC
V gene: TRBV28; D gene: NA; J gene: TRBJ2-1; clone size: NA; CDR3 protein: CASSPRGGSRLYNEQFF; CDR3 DNA: TGTGCCAGCAGTCCCCGAGGGGGGTCACGGCTCTACAATGAGCAGTTCTTC
V gene: TRBV7-2; D gene: TRBD1; J gene: TRBJ1-6; clone size: NA; CDR3 protein: CASSGQGVNSPLHF; CDR3 DNA: TGTGCCAGCAGCGGACAGGGGGTTAATTCACCCCTCCACTTT
V gene: TRBV19; D gene: NA; J gene: TRBJ2-5; clone size: once; CDR3 protein: CASSHGEGATKETQYF; CDR3 DNA: TGTGCCAGTAGTCACGGTGAAGGTGCAACTAAAGAGACCCAGTACTTC
V gene: TRBV5-1; D gene: NA; J gene: TRBJ2-7; clone size: NA; CDR3 protein: CASSLGPGIGYEQYF; CDR3 DNA: TGCGCCAGCAGCTTGGGTCCGGGGATCGGGTACGAGCAGTACTTC
V gene: TRBV5-6; D gene: TRBD2; J gene: TRBJ2-5; clone size: few; CDR3 protein: CASSLASGETQYF; CDR3 DNA: TGTGCCAGCAGCTTGGCTAGCGGAGAGACCCAGTACTTC
V gene: TRBV12-5; D gene: TRBD1; J gene: TRBJ2-3; clone size: NA; CDR3 protein: CASGWGDRGTDTQYF; CDR3 DNA: TGTGCTAGTGGTTGGGGGGACAGGGGAACAGATACGCAGTATTTT
V gene: TRBV18; D gene: NA; J gene: TRBJ2-5; clone size: NA; CDR3 protein: CASSPREAAAWETQYF; CDR3 DNA: TGTGCCAGCTCACCAAGGGAGGCGGCCGCTTGGGAGACCCAGTACTTC
V gene: TRBV10-2; D gene: NA; J gene: TRBJ1-4; clone size: NA; CDR3 protein: CASSESGGGERKLFF; CDR3 DNA: TGCGCCAGCAGTGAGTCCGGCGGTGGGGAGAGAAAACTGTTTTTT
V gene: TRBV2; D gene: NA; J gene: TRBJ1-6; clone size: few; CDR3 protein: CASSEGGSGNSPLHF; CDR3 DNA: TGTGCCAGCAGTGAAGGCGGGTCAGGCAATTCACCCCTCCACTTT
V gene: TRBV4-3; D gene: NA; J gene: TRBJ1-2; clone size: NA; CDR3 protein: CASSQAKSTGSVYTF; CDR3 DNA: TGCGCCAGCAGCCAAGCCAAGAGTACGGGGTCCGTCTACACCTTC
V gene: TRBV10-3; D gene: NA; J gene: TRBJ2-3; clone size: few; CDR3 protein: CAIRGAFSTDTQYF; CDR3 DNA: TGTGCCATCAGGGGGGCCTTCAGCACAGATACGCAGTATTTT
V gene: TRBV6-5; D gene: TRBD2; J gene: TRBJ2-7; clone size: NA; CDR3 protein: CASSYSLAGGYEQYF; CDR3 DNA: TGTGCCAGCAGTTACTCCCTAGCGGGGGGCTACGAGCAGTACTTC
V gene: TRBV6-1; D gene: NA; J gene: TRBJ2-3; clone size: NA; CDR3 protein: CASSADGASTDTQYF; CDR3 DNA: TGTGCCAGCAGTGCAGACGGGGCTAGCACAGATACGCAGTATTTT
V gene: TRBV7-6; D gene: NA; J gene: TRBJ2-7; clone size: NA; CDR3 protein: CASSSGPYEQYF; CDR3 DNA: TGTGCCAGCAGCTCGGGGCCCTACGAGCAGTACTTC
V gene: TRBV30; D gene: NA; J gene: TRBJ2-1; clone size: once; CDR3 protein: CAWSQIEQFF; CDR3 DNA: TGTGCCTGGAGTCAAATTGAGCAGTTCTTC
V gene: TRBV28; D gene: NA; J gene: TRBJ2-7; clone size: NA; CDR3 protein: CATVPRPPVSEQYF; CDR3 DNA: TGTGCCACAGTGCCCCGGCCGCCCGTTAGCGAGCAGTACTTC
V gene: TRBV6-5; D gene: NA; J gene: TRBJ2-7; clone size: NA; CDR3 protein: CVSRAESYEQYF; CDR3 DNA: TGTGTCAGCAGGGCCGAGAGCTACGAGCAGTACTTC
V gene: TRBV7-2; D gene: NA; J gene: TRBJ1-1; clone size: few; CDR3 protein: CASSLMGSTNTEAFF; CDR3 DNA: TGTGCCAGCAGCTTAATGGGTTCGACGAACACTGAAGCTTTCTTT
V gene: TRBV7-2; D gene: NA; J gene: TRBJ2-7; clone size: NA; CDR3 protein: CASSLAMDEQYF; CDR3 DNA: TGTGCCAGCAGCTTAGCGATGGACGAGCAGTACTTC
V gene: TRBV30; D gene: NA; J gene: TRBJ2-4; clone size: NA; CDR3 protein: CAWSRQTLAKNIQYF; CDR3 DNA: TGTGCCTGGAGTCGACAGACCTTAGCCAAAAACATTCAGTACTTC
V gene: TRBV11-2; D gene: NA; J gene: TRBJ2-5; clone size: NA; CDR3 protein: CASSRRGQETQYF; CDR3 DNA: TGTGCCAGCAGCCGGAGGGGGCAAGAGACCCAGTACTTC
V gene: TRBV11-2; D gene: TRBD2; J gene: TRBJ2-7; clone size: NA; CDR3 protein: CASSLWTSGPNYYEQYF; CDR3 DNA: TGTGCCAGCAGCCTCTGGACTAGCGGCCCAAACTACTACGAGCAGTACTTC
V gene: TRBV19; D gene: NA; J gene: TRBJ2-1; clone size: NA; CDR3 protein: CASSIFDGEQFF; CDR3 DNA: TGTGCCAGTAGTATCTTCGACGGAGAGCAGTTCTTC
V gene: TRBV6-1; D gene: NA; J gene: TRBJ1-5; clone size: NA; CDR3 protein: CASSEYRDSNQPQHF; CDR3 DNA: TGTGCCAGCAGTGAGTACAGGGATAGCAATCAGCCCCAGCATTTT
V gene: TRBV9; D gene: TRBD2; J gene: TRBJ2-3; clone size: once; CDR3 protein: CASGRLAVNTDTQYF; CDR3 DNA: TGTGCCAGCGGAAGACTAGCGGTTAACACAGATACGCAGTATTTT
V gene: TRBV11-2; D gene: TRBD1; J gene: TRBJ2-1; clone size: NA; CDR3 protein: CASSRRGTQYNEQFF; CDR3 DNA: TGTGCCAGCAGCCGCAGGGGGACGCAGTACAATGAGCAGTTCTTC
V gene: TRBV18; D gene: NA; J gene: TRBJ1-3; clone size: few; CDR3 protein: CASSPTTGVRLGNTIYF; CDR3 DNA: TGTGCCAGCTCACCAACCACCGGGGTGCGGCTGGGAAACACCATATATTTT
V gene: TRBV11-2; D gene: TRBD2; J gene: TRBJ2-3; clone size: NA; CDR3 protein: CASTRANSGNTDTQYF; CDR3 DNA: TGTGCCAGCACGCGTGCCAACAGCGGGAACACAGATACGCAGTATTTT
V gene: TRBV28; D gene: NA; J gene: TRBJ2-7; clone size: NA; CDR3 protein: CASSLKLWQGDNYEQYF; CDR3 DNA: TGTGCCAGCAGTTTAAAATTGTGGCAGGGCGACAACTACGAGCAGTACTTC
V gene: TRBV9; D gene: TRBD1; J gene: TRBJ2-1; clone size: NA; CDR3 protein: CASSFSLGQGIYNEQFF; CDR3 DNA: TGTGCCAGCAGCTTCTCCTTGGGACAGGGGATCTACAATGAGCAGTTCTTC
V gene: TRBV7-3; D gene: NA; J gene: TRBJ2-3; clone size: once; CDR3 protein: CASSQDRSTDTQYF; CDR3 DNA: TGTGCCAGCAGTCAGGACAGATCCACAGATACGCAGTATTTT
V gene: TRBV19; D gene: NA; J gene: TRBJ2-1; clone size: few; CDR3 protein: CASSIASDDNEQFF; CDR3 DNA: TGTGCCAGTAGTATTGCTAGCGATGACAATGAGCAGTTCTTC
V gene: TRBV6-5; D gene: TRBD2; J gene: TRBJ2-3; clone size: NA; CDR3 protein: CASSYSGTSGGYTQYF; CDR3 DNA: TGTGCCAGCAGTTACTCCGGGACTAGCGGGGGGTATACGCAGTATTTT